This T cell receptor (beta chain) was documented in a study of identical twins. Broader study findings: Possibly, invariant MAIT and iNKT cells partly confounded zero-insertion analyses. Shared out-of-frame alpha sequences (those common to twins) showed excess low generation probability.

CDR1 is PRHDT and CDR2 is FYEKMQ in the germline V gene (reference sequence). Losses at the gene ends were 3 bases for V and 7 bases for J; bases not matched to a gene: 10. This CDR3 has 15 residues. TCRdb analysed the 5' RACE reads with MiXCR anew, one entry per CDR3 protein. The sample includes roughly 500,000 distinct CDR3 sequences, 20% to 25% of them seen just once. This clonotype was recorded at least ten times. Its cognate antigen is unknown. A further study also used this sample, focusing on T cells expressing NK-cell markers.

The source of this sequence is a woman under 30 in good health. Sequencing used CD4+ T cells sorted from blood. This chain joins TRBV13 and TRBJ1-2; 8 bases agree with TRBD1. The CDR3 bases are TGTGCCAGCAGCTTGTCCAACCAGGGGGCGCGTGGCTACACCTTC. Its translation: CASSLSNQGARGYTF.